This TCR beta chain came from a study of post-analysis software for immune sequencing data. The CDR3 is 15 residues long. CDR1 is MNHEY and CDR2 is SMNVEV in the germline V gene (reference sequence). With V trimmed by 4 bases and J by 7 bases, 11 bases remained unmatched. Unique molecular identifiers were built into the TCR beta cDNA libraries. Via MiXCR, TCRdb re-called the PCR reads, giving one row per CDR3 protein. The sample records 160,000 or so distinct CDR3 sequences, about 36% being singletons. V gene TRBV27 combines with J gene TRBJ1-1; 8 bases line up with TRBD1. Material: blood, obtained after autologous hematopoietic stem cell transplantation. This receptor was obtained from a girl aged 5 to 17 with multiple sclerosis. The CDR3, as DNA: TGTGCCAGCAGTTCTATTATTGGGGGGACAGGTGAAGCTTTCTTT. Its translation: CASSSIIGGTGEAFF.